The 26 T cell receptor beta chains reported below all come from one sample, sequenced in a study of memory B cells and T cells in multiple sclerosis (dated by TCRdb to 2017 to 2018). The library was prepared using the immunoSEQ multiplex PCR assay. This immuneACCESS table, as held by TCRdb, lists in-frame sequences with V and J called but not all clones. Of the missing ones, under half trace to an unresolved V gene in checked studies; the others have no known cause. The table for this sample lists around 14,000 clones; around 70% of them were counted only once. The top ten clonotypes cover about 2.5% of the sample. The material sequenced was memory (CD45RO+) CD4+ T cells from blood. The sample's cell subset or site, from its label and the paper: CD45RO+ memory T cells sorted from peripheral blood. These receptors originate from a human donor with multiple sclerosis.

A few counts support this clone. The CDR3 reads CASSHYRGKNRIDTEAFF. CDR3 nucleotides: TGTGCCAGCAGCCATTACAGAGGAAAGAACAGGATAGACACTGAAGCTTTCTTT. The chain links TRBV7-8 to TRBJ1-1; D may be TRBD1 (5 bases). The length of the CDR3 is 18 residues. V lost 5 bases and J 3 bases, leaving 25 bases between the germline ends. CDR1 and CDR2 from the germline V gene are SGHVS and FQNEAQ. Using reference TRBV7-8 and TRBJ1-1 for the parts outside the CDR3, the full variable domain is GAGVSQSPRYKVAKRGQDVALRCDPISGHVSLFWYQQALGQGPEFLTYFQNEAQLDKSGLPSDRFFAERPEGSVSTLKIQRTQQEDSAVYLCASSHYRGKNRIDTEAFFGQGTRLTVV.

CDR3 DNA: TGTGCCAGCAGTGATCCTGGGGAGGGGTCGAGGGGCTACACCTTC. Amino acid sequence: CASSDPGEGSRGYTF. This chain joins TRBV25-1 and TRBJ1-2; D may be TRBD1 (5 bases). Germline CDR1 MGHDK, CDR2 SYGVNS. The CDR3 contains 15 residues. Trimming took off 3 bases at V and 8 bases at J, with 19 bases between the two ends.

This clone was seen just once. This chain joins TRBV5-1 and TRBJ2-1; the match to TRBD2 covers 7 bases. Trimming took 4 bases from V and 0 from J; bases not matched to a gene: 7. The germline V gene encodes CDR1 SGHRS and CDR2 YFSETQ. The CDR3 spans 16 residues. The CDR3 region has the DNA TGCGCCAGCAGCGGAGCAGCGGGGAGCTCCTACAATGAGCAGTTCTTC. It codes for CASSGAAGSSYNEQFF.

This chain joins TRBV6-6 and TRBJ2-3, with D unclear. CDR3 length equals 15 residues. The V gene's germline CDR1 is MNHNY and CDR2 SVGAGI (reference sequence). V was clipped by 0 bases and J by 0 bases, with 7 bases between them. The CDR3 coding sequence is TGTGCCAGCAGTTACTCGGCTAGTAGCACAGATACGCAGTATTTT. This gives the protein CASSYSASSTDTQYF.

The sample holds a few counts of this clone. V gene TRBV18 combines with J gene TRBJ2-3; TRBD2 might be the D (6 bases). Germline V gene lookup returns CDR1 KGHSH and CDR2 LQKENI. V was trimmed by 6 bases and J by 2 bases, leaving 9 bases between them. The CDR3 totals 13 residues. CDR3 nucleotide sequence: TGTGCCAGCTCGCGGGACTTCACAGATACGCAGTATTTT. Translation: CASSRDFTDTQYF.

For the CDR3, the DNA is TGTGCCAGCAGTGCTAGCGGAGGGGAGACCCAGTACTTC. Encoded protein: CASSASGGETQYF. V usage is TRBV6-4 and J usage is TRBJ2-5; 7 bases line up with TRBD2. The junction had 4 bases not matched to a gene; V was cut back by 4 bases and J by 5 bases. This CDR3 region has 13 residues. The germline V gene has CDR1 MRHNA and CDR2 SNTAGT.

This chain connects TRBV2 to TRBJ1-2; TRBD1 matches 8 bases. The CDR3 is 15 amino acids. CDR1 and CDR2 (germline): SNHLY, FYNNEI. V lost 6 bases to trimming and J lost 2 bases; unmatched junction nucleotides: 8. Written as DNA, the CDR3 is TGTGCCAGCAGGTTCGGTTCAGGGGGCAACTATGGCTACACCTTC. Its translation: CASRFGSGGNYGYTF.

This chain joins TRBV6-1 and TRBJ1-1; 7 nucleotides line up with TRBD1. CDR1 and CDR2 from the germline V gene are MNHNS and SASEGT. The CDR3 is made up of 16 amino acids. J lost 0 bases, V lost 6 bases, and 10 bases had no gene match. CDR3 sequence (DNA): TGTGCCAGCAGGGAAACAGGGGCCCCCTTGAACACTGAAGCTTTCTTT. It translates to CASRETGAPLNTEAFF.

The rearrangement uses TRBV6-1 and TRBJ1-4; no definite D call. Between the trimmed V and J ends, which lost 8 bases and 6 bases, there was a span of 16 bases. In germline, CDR1 is MNHNS, CDR2 SASEGT. The CDR3 runs to 14 residues. The CDR3 here is CASAENPFYEKLFF. The CDR3 DNA reads as TGTGCCAGCGCCGAGAATCCCTTCTATGAAAAACTGTTTTTT.

This clone was counted only a few times. This chain connects TRBV10-3 to TRBJ2-1; D may be TRBD1 (6 bases). The CDR3 loop spans 13 amino acids. V shed 6 bases and J shed 6 bases, with 12 bases lying between them. Germline-derived CDR1 and CDR2 are ENHRY and SYGVKD. The CDR3 loop is CAIRRQDFNEQFF. CDR3 bases: TGTGCCATCAGAAGACAGGATTTCAATGAGCAGTTCTTC.

The chain combines TRBV15 with TRBJ2-7; tentative D call: TRBD1 (7 bases). The CDR3 is 14 amino acids. The germline V gene encodes CDR1 LNHNV and CDR2 YYDKDF (reference sequence). V was clipped by 4 bases and J by 3 bases, with 13 bases between them. The CDR3 sequence: CATSTSGGNYEQYF. The CDR3 DNA is TGTGCCACCAGCACCTCAGGGGGGAACTACGAGCAGTACTTC. The full variable domain, completed using reference TRBV15 and TRBJ2-7, is DAMVIQNPRYQVTQFGKPVTLSCSQTLNHNVMYWYQQKSSQAPKLLFHYYDKDFNNEADTPDNFQSRRPNTSFCFLDIRSPGLGDTAMYLCATSTSGGNYEQYFGPGTRLTVT.

This clone showed up just once. V and J are TRBV2 and TRBJ2-1; no clear D. Germline lookup yields CDR1 SNHLY and CDR2 FYNNEI. The V end was cut by 4 bases, the J end by 3 bases, with 7 bases between. The CDR3 totals 13 residues. The CDR3 here is CASSVYSYNEQFF. CDR3 nucleotide sequence: TGTGCCAGCAGTGTCTATAGCTACAATGAGCAGTTCTTC.

The chain is built from TRBV5-3 and TRBJ2-7, with TRBD2 matching over 10 bases. TRBV5-3 is classed as an ORF, of uncertain function. This CDR3 comprises 17 residues. V lost 0 bases to trimming and J lost 9 bases; unmatched junction nucleotides: 15. The DNA for the CDR3 is TGTGCCAGAAGCTTGGGTGGACTAGCGGCTCCTGTCGTTTGGCAGTACTTC. It translates to CARSLGGLAAPVVWQYF.

The chain couples TRBV30 to TRBJ2-5, with TRBD2 matching over 10 bases. Germline assignment: CDR1 GTSNPN and CDR2 SVGIG (reference sequence). There are 12 residues in the CDR3. Trimming at V came to 8 bases and at J to 6 bases, leaving 6 bases not matched to a gene. As DNA, the CDR3 is TGTGCCCTAGCGGGAGTAGGGAAGACCCAGTACTTC. The encoded protein is CALAGVGKTQYF.

The chain uses TRBV19 and TRBJ1-4; 8 nucleotides match TRBD1. CDR1 and CDR2 (germline): LNHDA, SQIVND (reference sequence). After removal of 4 bases from V and 8 bases from J, the junction contained 12 bases not matched to a gene. The CDR3 covers 16 residues. The CDR3 is CASSTHQGAVKEKLFF. The CDR3 DNA sequence: TGTGCCAGTAGTACCCACCAGGGGGCGGTCAAGGAAAAACTGTTTTTT.

The rearrangement uses TRBV5-1 and TRBJ2-6, with D possibly matching TRBD1 (5 bases). Germline V CDR1 and CDR2: SGHRS, YFSETQ. Trimming shortened V by 2 bases and J by 0 bases, and 15 bases separated the two germline ends. CDR3 length equals 18 residues. The CDR3: CASSFTAGKHSGANVLTF. Written as DNA, the CDR3 is TGCGCCAGCAGCTTTACGGCAGGGAAACACTCTGGGGCCAACGTCCTGACTTTC.

The chain carries TRBV28 and TRBJ2-1, with 8 bases identical to TRBD2. The V segment lost 0 bases and the J segment 2 bases; nucleotides outside the gene matches: 3. CDR3 length: 16 residues. Germline V gene data show CDR1 as MDHEN and CDR2 as SYDVKM. This CDR3 reads CASSLWTGGTYNEQFF. In DNA, the CDR3 is TGTGCCAGCAGTTTATGGACGGGAGGGACCTACAATGAGCAGTTCTTC.

The V gene is TRBV18, the J gene TRBJ1-5; D remains unclear. V gave up 2 bases and J gave up 7 bases, with 9 bases separating them. The CDR3 is 13 amino acids. From germline, CDR1 is KGHSH and CDR2 LQKENI. Here the CDR3 reads CASSPGGQQPQHF. Here the CDR3 DNA reads TGTGCCAGCTCACCAGGAGGTCAACAGCCCCAGCATTTT.

The genes are TRBV7-2 and TRBJ2-7; no clear D gene. Germline V gene lookup returns CDR1 SGHTA and CDR2 FQGNSA. The CDR3 contains 14 residues. Trimming took off 1 base at V and 4 bases at J, with 11 bases between the two ends. In DNA, the CDR3 is TGTGCCAGCAGCTTAGATCCAGATTTTTACGAGCAGTACTTC. Amino acids: CASSLDPDFYEQYF. The variable domain in full, with the rest retrieved from reference TRBV7-2 and TRBJ2-7, is GAGVSQSPSNKVTEKGKDVELRCDPISGHTALYWYRQSLGQGLEFLIYFQGNSAPDKSGLPSDRFSAERTGGSVSTLTIQRTQQEDSAVYLCASSLDPDFYEQYFGPGTRLTVT.

The rearrangement joins TRBV6-1 to TRBJ2-1, with D possibly being TRBD2 (6 bases). V dropped 6 bases and J dropped 15 bases, with 18 bases sitting between them. Germline V gene data show CDR1 as MNHNS and CDR2 as SASEGT. This CDR3 has 12 residues. The CDR3: CASRESGVPGFF. CDR3 in DNA: TGTGCCAGCAGAGAATCGGGGGTCCCCGGGTTCTTC.

The chain couples TRBV20-1 to TRBJ1-1, with 8 bases lining up with TRBD1. Germline V gene lookup returns CDR1 DFQATT and CDR2 SNEGSKA (reference sequence). This CDR3 region has 11 residues. The V and J ends lost 6 bases and 6 bases, in that order; junction bases with no gene match: 3. CDR3 DNA sequence: TGCAGTGCCAGGGACAGGTCTGAAGCTTTCTTT. Encoded protein: CSARDRSEAFF.

The sample holds one count of this clone. The chain combines TRBV2 with TRBJ2-3; 9 nucleotides align to TRBD1. The CDR3 sequence is 14 residues long. Germline CDR1 is SNHLY and CDR2 is FYNNEI. The V segment lost 5 bases and the J segment 1 base; nucleotides outside the gene matches: 1. CDR3 in DNA: TGTGCCAGCAGTAGGGACAGGGGCACAGATACGCAGTATTTT. This encodes CASSRDRGTDTQYF.

In this sample, this clone turned up once. The chain uses TRBV4-2 and TRBJ2-3; 12 bases are a match to TRBD2. This CDR3 region has 16 residues. The germline gives CDR1 LGHNA, CDR2 YNFKEQ. Trimming cost V 0 bases and J 5 bases; bases outside gene matches: 3. This CDR3 reads CASSQDSSGGEDTQYF. Written as DNA, the CDR3 is TGTGCCAGCAGCCAAGACTCTAGCGGGGGGGAAGATACGCAGTATTTT.

V and J are TRBV9 and TRBJ2-3; 7 bases agree with TRBD2. From germline, CDR1 is SGDLS and CDR2 YYNGEE. Trimming cost V 1 base and J 5 bases; bases outside gene matches: 13. This CDR3 region has 17 residues. CDR3 sequence: CASSVSGRVSGGDTQYF. The CDR3 DNA reads as TGTGCCAGCAGCGTATCTGGGAGGGTGTCGGGGGGAGATACGCAGTATTTT.

This sequence joins TRBV9 and TRBJ1-2; D is uncertain. The ends were cut back, 0 bases at V and 4 bases at J, with 13 bases in the middle. Germline V CDR1 and CDR2: SGDLS, YYNGEE. The CDR3 spans 15 residues. CDR3 nucleotide sequence: TGTGCCAGCAGCGTAGAGATGTCCGGGGTCTATGGCTACACCTTC. The encoded protein is CASSVEMSGVYGYTF.

The chain couples TRBV6-5 to TRBJ1-6, with TRBD1 matching 8 bases. Germline-derived CDR1 and CDR2 are MNHEY and SVGAGI. V dropped 4 bases and J dropped 11; count of bases not matched to a gene: 13. The CDR3 contains 16 residues. The CDR3 loop reads CASSSYSGTGLPPLHF. Written as DNA, the CDR3 is TGTGCCAGCAGTTCCTACTCCGGGACAGGCCTTCCACCCCTCCACTTT.